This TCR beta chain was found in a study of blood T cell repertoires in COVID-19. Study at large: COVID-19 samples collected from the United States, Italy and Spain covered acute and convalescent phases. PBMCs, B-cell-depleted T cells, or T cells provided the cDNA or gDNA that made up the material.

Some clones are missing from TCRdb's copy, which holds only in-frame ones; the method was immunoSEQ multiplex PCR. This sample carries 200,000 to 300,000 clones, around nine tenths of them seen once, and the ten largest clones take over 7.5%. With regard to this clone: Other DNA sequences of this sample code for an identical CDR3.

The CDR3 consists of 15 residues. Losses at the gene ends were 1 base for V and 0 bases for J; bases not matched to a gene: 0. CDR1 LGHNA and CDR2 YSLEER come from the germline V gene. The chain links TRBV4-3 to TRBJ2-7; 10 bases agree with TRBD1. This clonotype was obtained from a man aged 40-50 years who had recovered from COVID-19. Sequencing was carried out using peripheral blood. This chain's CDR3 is CASSQGTGGSYEQYF. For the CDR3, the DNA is TGCGCCAGCAGCCAAGGGACAGGGGGCTCCTACGAGCAGTACTTC.